These T cell receptor beta chains were read from a single sample in a study of cytomegalovirus exposure and HLA in healthy donors. Profiling relied on immunoSEQ multiplex PCR, and the TCRdb table lists in-frame clones only, not all of them. The sample records about 160,000 clones, 75% to 85% being singletons. Sequenced sample: PBMCs. Receptors originate from a girl aged 2-10 years in good health and CMV-seropositive. Both conserved end residues are trimmed from each CDR3. The listing skips clone size in some rows; elsewhere it reads once, few, many or a size class.

CDR3	J	V	size
ASSQDFYLTYNEQF	TRBJ2-1	TRBV4-1	once
AWNVGGWRGDTQY	TRBJ2-3	TRBV30	NA
ASRGRASYEQY	TRBJ2-7	TRBV5-6	NA
ASSPQAGADTQY	TRBJ2-3	TRBV28	NA
ASSSLTSGSFHEQF	TRBJ2-1	TRBV13	NA
ASSGTSGSYNEQF	TRBJ2-1	TRBV6-6	NA
ASSGNRGGTDTQY	TRBJ2-3	TRBV6-4	NA
ASSSGGTGKNTEAF	TRBJ1-1	TRBV5-8	NA
ASSVPDRNTEAF	TRBJ1-1	TRBV28	NA
ASSQEGLAGDEQY	TRBJ2-7	TRBV4-2	once
ASSRGQLQETQY	TRBJ2-5	TRBV4-1	once
ASSDGSGADTQY	TRBJ2-3	TRBV6-4	NA
ASSLGIFRVSSYNEQF	TRBJ2-1	TRBV7-2	NA